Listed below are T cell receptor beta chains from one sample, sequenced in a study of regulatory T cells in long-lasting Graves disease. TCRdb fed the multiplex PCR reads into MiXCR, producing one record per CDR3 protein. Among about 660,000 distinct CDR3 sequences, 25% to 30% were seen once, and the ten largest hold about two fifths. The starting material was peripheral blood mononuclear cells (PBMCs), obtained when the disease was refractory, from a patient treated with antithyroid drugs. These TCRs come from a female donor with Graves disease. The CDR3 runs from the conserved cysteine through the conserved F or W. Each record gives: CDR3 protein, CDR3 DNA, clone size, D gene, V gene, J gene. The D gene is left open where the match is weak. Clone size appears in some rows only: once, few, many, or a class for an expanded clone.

CDR3aa: CASSFSLIMRYRDTEAFF
CDR3nt: TGTGCCAGCAGTTTCTCCTTGATCATGCGGTATAGGGACACTGAAGCTTTCTTT
abundance: many
d_gene: -
v_gene: TRBV28
j_gene: TRBJ1-1

CDR3aa: CASSFKPNYGYTF
CDR3nt: TGTGCCAGCAGTTTCAAACCAAACTATGGCTACACCTTC
abundance: many
d_gene: -
v_gene: TRBV12-3/TRBV12-4
j_gene: TRBJ1-2

CDR3aa: CASSEPPPQYF
CDR3nt: TGTGCCAGCAGTGAACCTCCTCCCCAGTACTTC
abundance: few
d_gene: -
v_gene: TRBV2
j_gene: TRBJ2-5

CDR3aa: CATSSLPGTGNEKLFF
CDR3nt: TGTGCCACCAGCAGCCTCCCCGGGACAGGGAATGAAAAACTGTTTTTT
abundance: few
d_gene: TRBD1
v_gene: TRBV15
j_gene: TRBJ1-4

CDR3aa: CASSPYADPRREAFF
CDR3nt: TGTGCCAGCTCACCATATGCAGACCCTAGGAGGGAAGCTTTCTTT
abundance: -
d_gene: -
v_gene: TRBV18
j_gene: TRBJ1-1

CDR3aa: CSVPGQGNTEAFF
CDR3nt: TGCAGCGTTCCGGGACAGGGGAACACTGAAGCTTTCTTT
abundance: -
d_gene: TRBD1
v_gene: TRBV29-1
j_gene: TRBJ1-1

CDR3aa: CSADTGPNREAFF
CDR3nt: TGCAGTGCCGATACCGGGCCAAACCGGGAAGCTTTCTTT
abundance: -
d_gene: -
v_gene: TRBV20-1
j_gene: TRBJ1-1

CDR3aa: CASSQDAWDPTF
CDR3nt: TGTGCCAGCAGCCAAGATGCTTGGGATCCCACCTTC
abundance: -
d_gene: -
v_gene: TRBV14
j_gene: TRBJ1-2

CDR3aa: CASSLSGTGPYEQYF
CDR3nt: TGTGCCAGCAGCTTAAGTGGGACAGGCCCCTACGAGCAGTACTTC
abundance: -
d_gene: TRBD1
v_gene: TRBV7-3
j_gene: TRBJ2-7

CDR3aa: CSARRTIGYTF
CDR3nt: TGCAGTGCTAGAAGGACAATTGGCTACACCTTC
abundance: -
d_gene: -
v_gene: TRBV20-1
j_gene: TRBJ1-2

CDR3aa: CSATLAGGKQTQYF
CDR3nt: TGCAGTGCTACCCTAGCGGGAGGAAAACAGACCCAGTACTTC
abundance: -
d_gene: TRBD2
v_gene: TRBV20-1
j_gene: TRBJ2-5

CDR3aa: CASSFGQGWNTEAFF
CDR3nt: TGTGCCAGCAGCTTCGGACAGGGTTGGAACACTGAAGCTTTCTTT
abundance: few
d_gene: TRBD1
v_gene: TRBV7-9
j_gene: TRBJ1-1

CDR3aa: CASSLASTSVPGELFF
CDR3nt: TGCGCCAGCAGCTTGGCCTCGACTAGCGTGCCGGGGGAGCTGTTTTTT
abundance: -
d_gene: TRBD2
v_gene: TRBV5-1
j_gene: TRBJ2-2

CDR3aa: CANRQGATTEAFF
CDR3nt: TGTGCCAACCGACAGGGGGCTACCACTGAAGCTTTCTTT
abundance: many
d_gene: TRBD1
v_gene: TRBV6-1
j_gene: TRBJ1-1

CDR3aa: CASSYLHNQPQHF
CDR3nt: TGTGCCAGCAGTTACCTACATAACCAGCCCCAGCATTTT
abundance: -
d_gene: -
v_gene: TRBV6-2/TRBV6-3
j_gene: TRBJ1-5

CDR3aa: CAGSYLGDEKLFF
CDR3nt: TGTGCCGGCAGTTACCTAGGTGATGAAAAACTGTTTTTT
abundance: -
d_gene: -
v_gene: TRBV6-5
j_gene: TRBJ1-4

CDR3aa: CASSLEGGQGSTNEKLFF
CDR3nt: TGCGCCAGCAGCTTGGAAGGGGGACAGGGAAGCACTAATGAAAAACTGTTTTTT
abundance: -
d_gene: TRBD1
v_gene: TRBV5-1
j_gene: TRBJ1-4

CDR3aa: CASSATGYDGYTF
CDR3nt: TGTGCCAGCAGCGCGACAGGGTATGATGGCTACACCTTC
abundance: -
d_gene: TRBD1
v_gene: TRBV6-1
j_gene: TRBJ1-2

CDR3aa: CASSSLGRETDTQYF
CDR3nt: TGTGCCAGCAGTTCCCTAGGGCGGGAAACAGATACGCAGTATTTT
abundance: -
d_gene: -
v_gene: TRBV27
j_gene: TRBJ2-3

CDR3aa: CASSVEGRPTYEQYF
CDR3nt: TGTGCCAGCAGTGTGGAGGGCAGACCCACCTACGAGCAGTACTTC
abundance: few
d_gene: -
v_gene: TRBV6-1
j_gene: TRBJ2-7

CDR3aa: CASRSQGSTTNEKLFF
CDR3nt: TGTGCCAGCAGGTCACAGGGTTCTACAACTAATGAAAAACTGTTTTTT
abundance: many
d_gene: -
v_gene: TRBV6-1
j_gene: TRBJ1-4

CDR3aa: CASSIEGSAIARELFF
CDR3nt: TGTGCCAGTAGTATAGAAGGTAGCGCAATAGCCCGGGAGCTGTTTTTT
abundance: -
d_gene: -
v_gene: TRBV19
j_gene: TRBJ2-2

CDR3aa: CASSQDGRGSGYTF
CDR3nt: TGTGCCAGCAGCCAAGATGGGCGGGGGAGTGGCTACACCTTC
abundance: -
d_gene: -
v_gene: TRBV3-1
j_gene: TRBJ1-2

CDR3aa: CASSLSFQGANYGYTF
CDR3nt: TGTGCCAGCAGCTTATCATTCCAGGGGGCTAACTATGGCTACACCTTC
abundance: -
d_gene: TRBD1
v_gene: TRBV7-9
j_gene: TRBJ1-2

CDR3aa: CASSLTVENSPLHF
CDR3nt: TGTGCCAGCAGCTTGACAGTAGAGAATTCACCCCTCCACTTT
abundance: -
d_gene: -
v_gene: TRBV28
j_gene: TRBJ1-6

CDR3aa: CASSFGGGRRLSSYEQYF
CDR3nt: TGTGCCAGCAGTTTCGGGGGAGGCCGACGCCTTAGCTCCTACGAGCAGTACTTC
abundance: -
d_gene: -
v_gene: TRBV12-3/TRBV12-4
j_gene: TRBJ2-7

CDR3aa: CSARPTGNSPLHF
CDR3nt: TGCAGTGCTAGGCCTACAGGGAATTCACCCCTCCACTTT
abundance: -
d_gene: -
v_gene: TRBV20-1
j_gene: TRBJ1-6

CDR3aa: CASSARVLGGTEAFF
CDR3nt: TGCGCCAGCAGCGCTAGAGTCCTTGGGGGCACTGAAGCTTTCTTT
abundance: few
d_gene: -
v_gene: TRBV5-1
j_gene: TRBJ1-1

CDR3aa: CASSPDSVSNQPQHF
CDR3nt: TGTGCCAGCAGTCCGGACAGCGTTAGCAATCAGCCCCAGCATTTT
abundance: few
d_gene: -
v_gene: TRBV7-2
j_gene: TRBJ1-5

CDR3aa: CAITDNSGANVLTF
CDR3nt: TGTGCCATAACAGACAACTCTGGGGCCAACGTCCTGACTTTC
abundance: few
d_gene: -
v_gene: TRBV10-3
j_gene: TRBJ2-6

CDR3aa: CASSPRDLNSPLHF
CDR3nt: TGTGCCAGCAGCCCTAGGGACCTTAATTCACCCCTCCACTTT
abundance: few
d_gene: -
v_gene: TRBV9
j_gene: TRBJ1-6

CDR3aa: CASSVRRLNTEAFF
CDR3nt: TGTGCCAGCAGTGTAAGGCGACTGAACACTGAAGCTTTCTTT
abundance: few
d_gene: -
v_gene: TRBV6-1
j_gene: TRBJ1-1

CDR3aa: CASSPGFGAKNIQYF
CDR3nt: TGTGCCAGTAGTCCTGGATTTGGAGCCAAAAACATTCAGTACTTC
abundance: -
d_gene: -
v_gene: TRBV19
j_gene: TRBJ2-4

CDR3aa: CASSQGTGNTIYF
CDR3nt: TGTGCCAGCAGCCAGGGGACTGGAAACACCATATATTTT
abundance: few
d_gene: -
v_gene: TRBV3-1
j_gene: TRBJ1-3

CDR3aa: CSASTGTGSYQPQHF
CDR3nt: TGCAGTGCTTCCACCGGGACAGGGAGTTATCAGCCCCAGCATTTT
abundance: -
d_gene: TRBD1
v_gene: TRBV20-1
j_gene: TRBJ1-5

CDR3aa: CAWRSGNNSPLHF
CDR3nt: TGTGCCTGGAGGTCTGGAAATAATTCACCCCTCCACTTT
abundance: -
d_gene: -
v_gene: TRBV30
j_gene: TRBJ1-6

CDR3aa: CASSLGISSYGYTF
CDR3nt: TGTGCCAGCAGCTTAGGAATTTCGAGCTATGGCTACACCTTC
abundance: -
d_gene: -
v_gene: TRBV7-9
j_gene: TRBJ1-2

CDR3aa: CASSYGTGTYGYTF
CDR3nt: TGTGCCAGCAGTTACGGGACGGGGACCTATGGCTACACCTTC
abundance: -
d_gene: -
v_gene: TRBV6-2/TRBV6-3
j_gene: TRBJ1-2

CDR3aa: CASSYVDINTEAFF
CDR3nt: TGTGCCAGCAGTTACGTGGACATCAACACTGAAGCTTTCTTT
abundance: -
d_gene: -
v_gene: TRBV6-5
j_gene: TRBJ1-1